What follows are 10 T cell receptor beta chains derived from one specimen sequenced in a study of cytomegalovirus exposure and HLA in healthy donors. The PCR contained 60 Vbeta and 13 Jbeta primers. Assay: immunoSEQ multiplex PCR; the TCRdb copy retains only in-frame clones and omits some. The table lists more than 90,000 clones, with 3.7% in the top ten. The sequenced sample consisted of PBMCs. The source of these receptors is a man aged 25-45 years in good health and CMV-seronegative.

V usage is TRBV11-3 and J usage is TRBJ2-2, with D possibly TRBD2 on 5 matching bases. CDR1 is SGHNT and CDR2 is YENEEA in the germline V gene. This CDR3 is 12 amino acids long. The V end lost 5 bases, the J end lost 8 bases, and 9 bases lay between the germline ends. The CDR3 reads CASSPPGGELFF. The CDR3 DNA reads as TGTGCCAGCAGCCCGCCGGGGGGGGAGCTGTTTTTT.

The rearrangement joins TRBV5-6 to TRBJ1-4; D is unclear. Germline values: CDR1 SGHDT, CDR2 YYEEEE. Between the trimmed V and J ends, which lost 2 bases and 6 bases, there was a span of 14 bases. The CDR3 length is 15 residues. The CDR3 DNA follows: TGTGCCAGCAGCTTTAATCCCACGAGGGATGAAAAACTGTTTTTT. Protein: CASSFNPTRDEKLFF.

V is TRBV2 and J is TRBJ2-3; 14 bases agree with TRBD2. The CDR3 has 17 residues. Germline-derived CDR1 and CDR2 are SNHLY and FYNNEI. Germline trimming cut 9 bases from V and 1 base from J; bases unmatched to any gene: 9. This CDR3 is CARAGLAGGVGTDTQYF. Here the CDR3 DNA reads TGTGCCAGGGCAGGACTAGCGGGGGGAGTTGGCACAGATACGCAGTATTTT.

The chain links TRBV7-2 to TRBJ2-5; the D is unclear. Trimming stripped 1 base from V and 7 bases from J, with 10 bases between. CDR3 length: 13 residues. Germline-derived CDR1 and CDR2 are SGHTA and FQGNSA. The chain's CDR3 is CASSLDSRWTQYF. Written as DNA, the CDR3 is TGTGCCAGCAGCTTAGATTCCCGGTGGACCCAGTACTTC.

The V and J genes are TRBV11-1 and TRBJ2-1; D possibly corresponds to TRBD1 (6 bases). Trimming took 1 base from V and 5 from J, leaving 12 bases between them. The V gene's germline CDR1 is SGHAT and CDR2 FQDESV (reference sequence). This CDR3 contains 15 residues. The CDR3 loop reads CASSLVQGPNNEQFF. The CDR3, as DNA: TGTGCCAGCAGCTTAGTACAGGGTCCCAACAATGAGCAGTTCTTC.

The chain carries TRBV5-1 and TRBJ1-2; 9 bases map to TRBD1. The CDR3 is 15 amino acids. The J segment lost 7 bases and the V segment lost 1 base, leaving 8 bases of the junction unmatched. CDR1 and CDR2 (germline): SGHRS, YFSETQ. The CDR3 DNA sequence: TGCGCCAGCAGCTTGTTAACAGGGGGCGCGGGTGGCTACACCTTC. Protein: CASSLLTGGAGGYTF.

This chain links TRBV27 with TRBJ2-2; TRBD2 matches at 11 bases. V trimming: 4 bases; J trimming: 7 bases; junction bases outside the gene matches: 2. The germline CDR1 and CDR2 sequences are MNHEY and SMNVEV (reference sequence). This CDR3 spans 14 amino acids. CDR3 residues: CASSSGTSGGELFF. The CDR3 DNA reads as TGTGCCAGCAGTTCCGGGACTAGCGGCGGGGAGCTGTTTTTT.

J is TRBJ1-2 and V is TRBV5-1; a weak D match, TRBD1 (5 bases). Per germline, CDR1 SGHRS and CDR2 YFSETQ. This CDR3 contains 15 residues. Trimming pared 0 bases from V and 0 bases from J, leaving 9 bases between. CDR3 amino acids: CASSLGTGPNYGYTF. CDR3 DNA: TGCGCCAGCAGCTTGGGTACAGGACCTAACTATGGCTACACCTTC.

As DNA, the CDR3 is TGTGCCACCAGCCTCGGGTCCGGGGCCAACGTCCTGACTTTC. Translating it yields CATSLGSGANVLTF. The chain uses TRBV15 and TRBJ2-6, with unresolved D. V was trimmed by 5 bases and J by 4 bases, leaving 9 bases between them. This CDR3 has 14 residues. CDR1 LNHNV and CDR2 YYDKDF come from the germline V gene (reference sequence). Combining the CDR3 with reference TRBV15 and TRBJ2-6 gives the whole variable domain DAMVIQNPRYQVTQFGKPVTLSCSQTLNHNVMYWYQQKSSQAPKLLFHYYDKDFNNEADTPDNFQSRRPNTSFCFLDIRSPGLGDTAMYLCATSLGSGANVLTFGAGSRLTVL.

This chain links TRBV7-9 with TRBJ1-1, with unresolved D. Germline values: CDR1 SEHNR, CDR2 FQNEAQ (reference sequence). The CDR3 runs 14 residues. The germline V and J ends were trimmed by 1 base and 1 base, with 7 bases remaining between them. CDR3 loop: CASSLVSGNTEAFF. The CDR3 DNA reads TGTGCCAGCAGCTTAGTCAGTGGGAACACTGAAGCTTTCTTT.